The following is a T cell receptor (beta chain) sequence with its context. Using RNA transcripts as the source, TCR beta CDR3 regions were amplified. The TCR CDR3 first-round RT-PCR relied on the HTBI primer set. TCRdb re-called the multiplex PCR reads through MiXCR, storing one row per CDR3 protein. This sample has a few hundred thousand distinct CDR3 sequences, with around 15% found just once. The germline CDR1 and CDR2 sequences are DFQATT and SNEGSKA (reference sequence). The length of the CDR3 is 12 residues. The data were obtained in a study of T cells in Graves' hyperthyroidism and ophthalmopathy. Overall study context: Before treatment of any kind, peripheral blood was taken at initial diagnosis.

The source is a woman under 30 with Graves' hyperthyroidism. The specimen sequenced was blood. The chain uses TRBV20-1 and TRBJ2-7; TRBD2 matches at 8 bases. For the CDR3, the DNA is TGCAGCGGGGGGGGCGGCACCTACGAGCAGTACTTC. Its translation: CSGGGGTYEQYF.